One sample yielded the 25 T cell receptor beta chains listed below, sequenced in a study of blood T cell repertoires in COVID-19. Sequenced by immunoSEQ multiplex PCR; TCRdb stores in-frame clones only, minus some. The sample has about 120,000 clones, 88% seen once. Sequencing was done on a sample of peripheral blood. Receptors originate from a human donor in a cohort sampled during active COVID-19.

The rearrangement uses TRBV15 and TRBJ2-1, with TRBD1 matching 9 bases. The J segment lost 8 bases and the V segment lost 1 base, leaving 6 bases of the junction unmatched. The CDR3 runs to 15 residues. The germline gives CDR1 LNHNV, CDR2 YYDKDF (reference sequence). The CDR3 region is CATSRASQGAYEQFF. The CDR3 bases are TGTGCCACCAGCAGAGCATCACAGGGGGCTTATGAGCAGTTCTTC.

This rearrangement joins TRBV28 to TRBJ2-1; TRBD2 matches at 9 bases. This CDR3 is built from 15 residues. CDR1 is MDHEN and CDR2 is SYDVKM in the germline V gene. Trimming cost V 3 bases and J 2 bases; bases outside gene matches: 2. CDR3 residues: CASSFSGGPYNEQFF. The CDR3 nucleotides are TGTGCCAGCAGTTTTAGCGGGGGTCCCTACAATGAGCAGTTCTTC.

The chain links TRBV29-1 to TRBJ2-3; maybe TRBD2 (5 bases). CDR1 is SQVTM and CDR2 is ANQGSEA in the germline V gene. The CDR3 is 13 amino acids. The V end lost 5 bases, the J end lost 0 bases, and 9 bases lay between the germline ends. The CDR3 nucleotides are TGCAGCGTTATCCCGGGGAGCACAGATACGCAGTATTTT. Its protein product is CSVIPGSTDTQYF.

This CDR3 is CASSIRQNYGYTF. In nucleotides, the CDR3 is TGTGCCAGCAGCATACGACAGAACTATGGCTACACCTTC. The chain recombines TRBV9 with TRBJ1-2; D is possibly TRBD1 (5 bases). V lost 4 bases to trimming and J lost 2 bases, with 9 bases between them. Germline V gives CDR1 SGDLS, CDR2 YYNGEE. The CDR3 has 13 amino acids.

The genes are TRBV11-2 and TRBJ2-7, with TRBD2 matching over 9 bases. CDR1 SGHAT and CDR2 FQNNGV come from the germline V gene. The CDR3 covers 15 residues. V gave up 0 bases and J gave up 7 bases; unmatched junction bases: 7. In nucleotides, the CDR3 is TGTGCCAGCAGCTTAGATGGGACTAGCTGGAGGGAGCAGTACTTC. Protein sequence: CASSLDGTSWREQYF.

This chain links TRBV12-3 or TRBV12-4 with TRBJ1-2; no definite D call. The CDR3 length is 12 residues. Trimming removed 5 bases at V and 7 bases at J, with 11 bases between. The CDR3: CASSTGIGGYTF. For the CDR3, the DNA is TGTGCCAGCAGTACCGGGATAGGTGGCTACACCTTC.

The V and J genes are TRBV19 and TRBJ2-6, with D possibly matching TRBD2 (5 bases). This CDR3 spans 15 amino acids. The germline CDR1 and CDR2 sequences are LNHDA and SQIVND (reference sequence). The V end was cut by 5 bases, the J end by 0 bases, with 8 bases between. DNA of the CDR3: TGTGCCAGTAGTCCCCGGGACTCTGGGGCCAACGTCCTGACTTTC. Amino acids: CASSPRDSGANVLTF.

Here the CDR3 DNA reads TGTGCCAGCAGCTTAGGGCAGGTAGCAGATACGCAGTATTTT. The encoded protein is CASSLGQVADTQYF. The chain links TRBV7-9 to TRBJ2-3; D remains unclear. Germline lookup yields CDR1 SEHNR and CDR2 FQNEAQ (reference sequence). Trimming removed 1 base at V and 4 bases at J, with 9 bases between. The CDR3 has 14 residues. Full variable domain (remainder filled in from reference TRBV7-9 and TRBJ2-3): DTGVSQNPRHKITKRGQNVTFRCDPISEHNRLYWYRQTLGQGPEFLTYFQNEAQLEKSRLLSDRFSAERPKGSFSTLEIQRTEQGDSAMYLCASSLGQVADTQYFGPGTRLTVL.

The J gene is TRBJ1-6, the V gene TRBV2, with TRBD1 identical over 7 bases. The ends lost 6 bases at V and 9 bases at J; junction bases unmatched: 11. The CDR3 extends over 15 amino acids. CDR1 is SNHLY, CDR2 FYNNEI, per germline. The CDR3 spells CASSEDDRDSSPLHF. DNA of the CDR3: TGTGCCAGCAGCGAGGATGACAGGGACTCTTCACCCCTCCACTTT.

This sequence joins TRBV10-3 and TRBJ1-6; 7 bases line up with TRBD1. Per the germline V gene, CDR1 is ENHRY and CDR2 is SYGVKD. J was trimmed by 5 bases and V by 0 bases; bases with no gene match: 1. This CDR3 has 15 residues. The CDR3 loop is CAISESGQNNSPLHF. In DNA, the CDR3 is TGTGCCATCAGTGAGTCGGGACAGAATAATTCACCCCTCCACTTT.

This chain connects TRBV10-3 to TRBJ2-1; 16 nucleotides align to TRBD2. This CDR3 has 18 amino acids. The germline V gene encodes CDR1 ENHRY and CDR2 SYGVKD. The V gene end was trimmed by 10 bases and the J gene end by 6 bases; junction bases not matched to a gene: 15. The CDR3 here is CATLPGLAGGQLGNEQFF. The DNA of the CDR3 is TGTGCCACCCTGCCGGGACTAGCGGGAGGGCAGCTAGGCAATGAGCAGTTCTTC.

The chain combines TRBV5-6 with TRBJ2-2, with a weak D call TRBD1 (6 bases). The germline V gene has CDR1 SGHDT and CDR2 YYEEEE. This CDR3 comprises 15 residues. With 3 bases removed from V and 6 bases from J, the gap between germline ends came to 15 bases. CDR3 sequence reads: CASSWITQGPGELFF. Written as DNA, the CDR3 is TGTGCCAGCAGCTGGATAACACAGGGACCCGGGGAGCTGTTTTTT.

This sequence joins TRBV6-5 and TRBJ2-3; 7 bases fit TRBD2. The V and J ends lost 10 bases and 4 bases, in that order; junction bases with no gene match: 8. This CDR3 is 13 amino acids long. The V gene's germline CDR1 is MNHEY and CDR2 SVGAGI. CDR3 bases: TGTGCCACTATTTTAGCGGGTTCAGATACGCAGTATTTT. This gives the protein CATILAGSDTQYF.

The CDR3 DNA follows: TGTGCCAGCAGCCCGACAGGGTTTTCATACGAGCAGTACTTC. Its protein is CASSPTGFSYEQYF. The chain is built from TRBV9 and TRBJ2-7; the match to TRBD1 covers 7 bases. The CDR3 spans 14 residues. The germline gives CDR1 SGDLS, CDR2 YYNGEE. The junction had 8 bases not matched to a gene; V was cut back by 4 bases and J by 4 bases.

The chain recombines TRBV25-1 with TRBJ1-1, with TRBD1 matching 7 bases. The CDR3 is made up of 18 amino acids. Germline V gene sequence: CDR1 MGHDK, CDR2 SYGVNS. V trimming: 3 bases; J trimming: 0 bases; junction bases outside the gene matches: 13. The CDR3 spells CASSELLGGDRMNTEAFF. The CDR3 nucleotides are TGTGCCAGCAGTGAGCTCTTGGGTGGGGACAGAATGAACACTGAAGCTTTCTTT.

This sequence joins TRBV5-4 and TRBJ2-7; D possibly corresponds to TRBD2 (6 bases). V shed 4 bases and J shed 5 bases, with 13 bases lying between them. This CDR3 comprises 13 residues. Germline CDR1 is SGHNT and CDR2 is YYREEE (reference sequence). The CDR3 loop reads CASSLTGGNEQYF. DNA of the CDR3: TGTGCCAGCAGCCTTACGGGCGGGAACGAGCAGTACTTC.

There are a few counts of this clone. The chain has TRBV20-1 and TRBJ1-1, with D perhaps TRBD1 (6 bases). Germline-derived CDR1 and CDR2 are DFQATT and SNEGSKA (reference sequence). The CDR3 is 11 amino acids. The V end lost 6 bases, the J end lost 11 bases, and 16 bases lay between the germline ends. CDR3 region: CSATNGRGAFF. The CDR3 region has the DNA TGCAGTGCCACTAACGGCAGGGGCGCTTTCTTT.

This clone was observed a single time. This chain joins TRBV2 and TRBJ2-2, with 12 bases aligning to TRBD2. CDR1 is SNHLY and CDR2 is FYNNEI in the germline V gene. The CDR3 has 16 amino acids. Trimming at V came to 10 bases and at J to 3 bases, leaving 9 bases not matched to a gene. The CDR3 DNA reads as TGTGCCAAAAGCCGGGCTAGCGGGGGGGACACCGGGGAGCTGTTTTTT. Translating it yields CAKSRASGGDTGELFF.

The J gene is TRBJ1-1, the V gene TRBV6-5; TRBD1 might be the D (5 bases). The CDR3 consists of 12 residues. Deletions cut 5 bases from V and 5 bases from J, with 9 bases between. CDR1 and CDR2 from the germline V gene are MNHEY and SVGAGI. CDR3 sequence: CASSNRRTEAFF. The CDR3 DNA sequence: TGTGCCAGCAGTAACAGGCGGACTGAAGCTTTCTTT.

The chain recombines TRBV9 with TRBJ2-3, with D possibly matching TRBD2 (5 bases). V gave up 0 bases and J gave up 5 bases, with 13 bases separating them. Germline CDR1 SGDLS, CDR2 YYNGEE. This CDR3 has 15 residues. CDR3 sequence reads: CASSVVISAGDTQYF. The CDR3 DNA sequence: TGTGCCAGCAGCGTAGTTATCTCGGCGGGAGATACGCAGTATTTT. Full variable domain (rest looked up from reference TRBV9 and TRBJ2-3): DSGVTQTPKHLITATGQRVTLRCSPRSGDLSVYWYQQSLDQGLQFLIQYYNGEERAKGNILERFSAQQFPDLHSELNLSSLELGDSALYFCASSVVISAGDTQYFGPGTRLTVL.

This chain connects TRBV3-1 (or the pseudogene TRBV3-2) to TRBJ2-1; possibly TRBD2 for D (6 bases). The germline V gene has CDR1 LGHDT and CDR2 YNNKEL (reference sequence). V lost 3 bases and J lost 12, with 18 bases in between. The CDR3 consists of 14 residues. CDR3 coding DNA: TGTGCCAGCAGCCAGCAACCGGACGAGGGAGGGCAGTTCTTC. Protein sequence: CASSQQPDEGGQFF.

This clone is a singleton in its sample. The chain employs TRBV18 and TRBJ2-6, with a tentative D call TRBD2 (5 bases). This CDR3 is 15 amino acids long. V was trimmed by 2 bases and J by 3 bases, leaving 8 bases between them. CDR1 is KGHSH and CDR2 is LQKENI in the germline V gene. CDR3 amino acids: CASSPIGVGANVLTF. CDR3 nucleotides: TGTGCCAGCTCACCAATCGGGGTTGGGGCCAACGTCCTGACTTTC.

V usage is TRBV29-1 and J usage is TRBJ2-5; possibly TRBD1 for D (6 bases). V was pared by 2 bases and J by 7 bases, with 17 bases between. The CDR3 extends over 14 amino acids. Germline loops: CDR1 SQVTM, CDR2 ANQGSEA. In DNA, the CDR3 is TGCAGCGTTGAAATGGCACAGGGCTTTGCGACCCAGTACTTC. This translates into CSVEMAQGFATQYF. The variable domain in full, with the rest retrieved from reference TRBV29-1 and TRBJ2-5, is SAVISQKPSRDICQRGTSLTIQCQVDSQVTMMFWYRQQPGQSLTLIATANQGSEATYESGFVIDKFPISRPNLTFSTLTVSNMSPEDSSIYLCSVEMAQGFATQYFGPGTRLLVL.

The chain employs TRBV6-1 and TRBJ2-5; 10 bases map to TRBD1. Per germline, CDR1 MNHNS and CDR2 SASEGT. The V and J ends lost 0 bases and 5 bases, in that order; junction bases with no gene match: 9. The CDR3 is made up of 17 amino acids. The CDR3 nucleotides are TGTGCCAGCAGTGAAGCGATAGGGGACAGGGGAGCCGAGACCCAGTACTTC. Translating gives CASSEAIGDRGAETQYF.

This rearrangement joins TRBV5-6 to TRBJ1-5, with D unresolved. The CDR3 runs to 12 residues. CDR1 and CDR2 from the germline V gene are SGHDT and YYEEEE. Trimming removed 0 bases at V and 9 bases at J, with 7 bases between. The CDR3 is CASSLAGRPQHF. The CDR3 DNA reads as TGTGCCAGCAGCTTGGCGGGAAGGCCCCAGCATTTT.